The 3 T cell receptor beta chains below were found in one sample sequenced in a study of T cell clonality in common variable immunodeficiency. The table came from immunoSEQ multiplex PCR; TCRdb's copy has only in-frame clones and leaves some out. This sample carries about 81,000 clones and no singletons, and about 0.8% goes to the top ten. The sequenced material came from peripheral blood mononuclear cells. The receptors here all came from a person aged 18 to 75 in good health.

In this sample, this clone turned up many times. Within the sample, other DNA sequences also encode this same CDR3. The CDR3 sequence: CASSLGGTSTDTQYF. The sequenced CDR3 bases are TGTGCCAGCAGCTTAGGCGGAACTAGCACAGATACG. This chain connects TRBV7-6 to TRBJ2-3; D ambiguous. The CDR3 end lies 3 residues beyond the end of the read and is filled in from the germline J gene. Between the trimmed V and J ends, which lost 1 base and 0 bases, there was a span of 8 bases. The V gene's germline CDR1 is SGHVS and CDR2 FNYEAQ. This CDR3 is built from 15 residues.

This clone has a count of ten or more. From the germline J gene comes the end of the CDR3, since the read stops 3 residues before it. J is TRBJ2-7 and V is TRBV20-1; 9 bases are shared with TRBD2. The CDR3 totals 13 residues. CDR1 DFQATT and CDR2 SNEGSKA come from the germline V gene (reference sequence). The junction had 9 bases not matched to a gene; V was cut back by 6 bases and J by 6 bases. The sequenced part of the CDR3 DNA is TGCAGTGCCCTAAAGACTAGCGGACGCGAG. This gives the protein CSALKTSGRE. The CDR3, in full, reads CSALKTSGREQYF.

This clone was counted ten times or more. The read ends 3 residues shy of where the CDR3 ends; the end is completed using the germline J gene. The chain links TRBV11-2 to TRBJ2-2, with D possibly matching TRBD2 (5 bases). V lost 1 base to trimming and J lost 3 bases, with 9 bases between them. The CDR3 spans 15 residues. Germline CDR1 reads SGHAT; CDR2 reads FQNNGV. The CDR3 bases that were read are TGTGCCAGCAGCTTAGGCGGGTCTTACACCGGGGAG. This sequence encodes CASSLGGSYTGE. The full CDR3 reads CASSLGGSYTGELFF. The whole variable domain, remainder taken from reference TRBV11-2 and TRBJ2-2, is EAGVAQSPRYKIIEKRQSVAFWCNPISGHATLYWYQQILGQGPKLLIQFQNNGVVDDSQLPKDRFSAERLKGVDSTLKIQPAKLEDSAVYLCASSLGGSYTGELFFGEGSRLTVL.